Below, 24 T cell receptor beta chains from the same sample are listed, as sequenced in a study of T-cell memory formation after mild COVID-19 (TCRdb year 2021). Receptors were amplified or captured by 5' RACE. Sequencing used an Illumina NovaSeq 6000. Clones were called with MiXCR by TCRdb after fastp trimmed the public reads at Q25, and only in-frame beta chains were retained. Rows matching on CDR3 protein sequence are summarized as one entry with the most common DNA and genes. The sample data list about 620,000 distinct CDR3 sequences, and under 20% of these were observed just once. The biggest ten clones account for around 12% of the sample. Sequences were obtained from PBMCs or a T cell subset sorted from them (not recorded which). The receptor source for this set is an adult woman who had mild COVID-19 (a few samples of this study predate the infection). The sample titles of this study are shuffled in the database, so cell type and time point are left out; the donor was told from shared clones.

The chain employs TRBV7-9 and TRBJ1-3; D may be TRBD1 (6 bases). With 5 bases removed from V and 3 bases from J, the gap between germline ends came to 11 bases. The CDR3 length is 14 residues. In germline, CDR1 is SEHNR, CDR2 FQNEAQ (reference sequence). The CDR3 nucleotides are TGTGCCAGCAGCGTAAACAGGGATGGAAACACCATATATTTT. Its translation is CASSVNRDGNTIYF.

The chain joins TRBV7-2 to TRBJ2-3; D may be TRBD1 (5 bases). CDR1 and CDR2 from the germline V gene are SGHTA and FQGNSA. The CDR3 is 15 amino acids. V lost 0 bases and J 6 bases, leaving 13 bases between the germline ends. The CDR3 DNA reads as TGTGCCAGCAGCTTAGCAGGGGTCCCCGCGGATACGCAGTATTTT. It is translated as CASSLAGVPADTQYF.

This clonotype was detected a few times. The V and J genes are TRBV7-2 and TRBJ1-2; 7 positions match TRBD1. J gave up 2 bases and V 0 bases, and 3 bases lay outside the gene matches. This CDR3 has 15 amino acids. Germline-derived CDR1 and CDR2 are SGHTA and FQGNSA. Written as DNA, the CDR3 is TGTGCCAGCAGCTTAGCGCCGGACAGGAACTATGGCTACACCTTC. Amino acids: CASSLAPDRNYGYTF. Full variable domain (remainder filled in from reference TRBV7-2 and TRBJ1-2): GAGVSQSPSNKVTEKGKDVELRCDPISGHTALYWYRQSLGQGLEFLIYFQGNSAPDKSGLPSDRFSAERTGGSVSTLTIQRTQQEDSAVYLCASSLAPDRNYGYTFGSGTRLTVV.

This clonotype was observed a few times. This chain joins TRBV12-3 or TRBV12-4 and TRBJ2-6, with no clear D. V shed 6 bases and J shed 3 bases, with 12 bases lying between them. The CDR3 totals 15 residues. CDR3 sequence: CASRLSSLGANVLTF. CDR3 DNA sequence: TGTGCCAGCAGACTTTCCTCTCTTGGGGCCAACGTCCTGACTTTC.

This clonotype was counted at least ten times. The chain combines TRBV12-3 or TRBV12-4 with TRBJ1-5; D may be TRBD1 (5 bases). CDR3 size: 14 residues. V lost 6 bases to trimming and J lost 0 bases, with 9 bases between them. The CDR3 sequence is CASSQGYSNQPQHF. In DNA, the CDR3 is TGTGCCAGCAGCCAGGGATATAGCAATCAGCCCCAGCATTTT.

The chain joins TRBV20-1 to TRBJ1-4; 10 bases agree with TRBD1. The germline V gene has CDR1 DFQATT and CDR2 SNEGSKA (reference sequence). V was pared by 6 bases and J by 14 bases, with 6 bases of the junction left unmatched. CDR3 size: 11 residues. DNA of the CDR3: TGCAGTGCCGGTTCGACAGGGGGCCTGTTTTTT. Its translation: CSAGSTGGLFF.

This clonotype showed up just a few times. The CDR3: CASSLDQKRPLHF. CDR3 DNA sequence: TGTGCCAGCAGCTTGGACCAAAAGCGGCCCCTCCACTTT. The chain uses TRBV11-1 and TRBJ1-6; D unresolved. CDR1 and CDR2 from the germline V gene are SGHAT and FQDESV (reference sequence). The CDR3 is made up of 13 amino acids. The V end was cut by 3 bases, the J end by 13 bases, with 13 bases between. The full variable domain, with the rest looked up from reference TRBV11-1 and TRBJ1-6, is EAEVAQSPRYKITEKSQAVAFWCDPISGHATLYWYRQILGQGPELLVQFQDESVVDDSQLPKDRFSAERLKGVDSTLKIQPAELGDSAMYLCASSLDQKRPLHFGNGTRLTVT.

This clonotype turned up a few times. The J gene is TRBJ1-5, the V gene TRBV6-2 or TRBV6-3; D call uncertain. Germline CDR1 and CDR2: MNHEY and SVGEGT. This CDR3 has 16 residues. V lost 0 bases and J 0 bases, leaving 9 bases between the germline ends. CDR3 nucleotide sequence: TGTGCCAGCAGTTACTCTCCAGCGGGTAGCAATCAGCCCCAGCATTTT. Protein product: CASSYSPAGSNQPQHF.

In this sample, this clonotype turned up a few times. J is TRBJ2-7 and V is TRBV21-1. TRBV21-1 is listed as a pseudogene. The CDR3 has 16 residues. The CDR3: CASSKGVRRSTYEQYF. CDR3 DNA: TGTGCCAGCAGCAAAGGCGTCCGCAGGTCCACCTACGAGCAGTACTTC.

The chain carries TRBV3-1 and TRBJ2-1; D perhaps matches TRBD1 (6 bases). V lost 7 bases to trimming and J lost 7 bases, with 14 bases between them. Germline assignment: CDR1 LGHDT and CDR2 YNNKEL (reference sequence). The CDR3 has 13 amino acids. CDR3 in amino acids: CASTSTGLNEQFF. CDR3 coding DNA: TGTGCCAGCACCTCCACAGGGTTAAATGAGCAGTTCTTC.

A few counts support this clonotype. The chain uses TRBV10-3 and TRBJ1-6, with 10 bases fitting TRBD1. The J segment lost 10 bases and the V segment lost 2 bases, leaving 2 bases of the junction unmatched. Germline assignment: CDR1 ENHRY and CDR2 SYGVKD. This CDR3 has 14 residues. CDR3 DNA: TGTGCCATCAGTGAGGGGACAGGGGTATCACCCCTCCACTTT. It is translated as CAISEGTGVSPLHF.

This clonotype appeared many times. The chain carries TRBV29-1 and TRBJ2-7; no clear D. V was cut by 3 bases and J by 2 bases, with 11 bases left in between. CDR3 length equals 13 residues. The germline gives CDR1 SQVTM, CDR2 ANQGSEA. In nucleotides, the CDR3 is TGCAGCGTTGACCGGCAAGGCACCTACGAGCAGTACTTC. Protein sequence: CSVDRQGTYEQYF.

V and J are TRBV7-9 and TRBJ2-5; 7 bases line up with TRBD1. Germline V lookup: CDR1 SEHNR, CDR2 FQNEAQ (reference sequence). CDR3 length: 14 amino acids. The V segment lost 1 base and the J segment 4 bases; nucleotides outside the gene matches: 3. The CDR3 loop is CASSLGRTGETQYF. CDR3 coding DNA: TGTGCCAGCAGCTTAGGGCGGACAGGAGAGACCCAGTACTTC.

This clonotype was detected a few times. The DNA is omitted, as the CDR3 cannot be located on it reliably, and the CDR3 follows TCRdb's listing. The rearrangement uses TRBV7-5 and TRBJ1-1. TRBV7-5 is a documented pseudogene. Ends included, the CDR3 has 18 residues. The CDR3 spells CISVSEAPLAQGMAEAFF.

There are many counts of this clonotype. This chain uses TRBV5-6 with TRBJ2-5, with 10 positions matching TRBD2. With 0 bases clipped from V and 3 bases from J, the junction kept 8 bases outside the gene matches. The CDR3 consists of 17 residues. Germline CDR1 SGHDT, CDR2 YYEEEE. The CDR3 loop is CASSLAWASGSKETQYF. CDR3 coding DNA: TGTGCCAGCAGCTTGGCTTGGGCTAGCGGGAGTAAAGAGACCCAGTACTTC.

This clonotype was observed many times. The rearrangement links TRBV6-5 to TRBJ2-2; D unresolved. Germline assignment: CDR1 MNHEY and CDR2 SVGAGI. Deletions cut 4 bases from V and 1 base from J, with 10 bases between. The CDR3 loop spans 15 amino acids. The CDR3 here is CASSSPNMNTGELFF. The CDR3 DNA sequence: TGTGCCAGCAGTTCACCGAACATGAACACCGGGGAGCTGTTTTTT.

In this sample, this clonotype turned up many times. The chain links TRBV27 to TRBJ1-1; 7 bases match TRBD1. Per germline, CDR1 MNHEY and CDR2 SMNVEV (reference sequence). V trimming: 8 bases; J trimming: 2 bases; junction bases outside the gene matches: 8. The CDR3 covers 14 residues. This CDR3 reads CASGRRDSNTEAFF. The CDR3 DNA is TGTGCCAGCGGCCGCCGGGACAGCAACACTGAAGCTTTCTTT.

There are a few counts of this clonotype. The CDR3: CASSPTGSSYNSPLHF. The CDR3 DNA follows: TGTGCCAGCAGCCCGACAGGGAGCTCCTATAATTCACCCCTCCACTTT. The chain links TRBV7-6 to TRBJ1-6; 7 bases are shared with TRBD1. Germline CDR1 reads SGHVS; CDR2 reads FNYEAQ. The length of the CDR3 is 16 residues. After removal of 5 bases from V and 0 bases from J, the junction contained 4 bases not matched to a gene.

The chain recombines TRBV10-3 with TRBJ2-1, with 13 bases fitting TRBD2. In germline, CDR1 is ENHRY, CDR2 SYGVKD. The V segment lost 11 bases and the J segment 5 bases; nucleotides outside the gene matches: 3. This CDR3 has 13 residues. CDR3 sequence reads: CALGTSGNNEQFF. The CDR3 DNA follows: TGTGCCCTAGGGACTAGCGGGAACAATGAGCAGTTCTTC.

Ten or more counts support this clonotype. V usage is TRBV30 and J usage is TRBJ2-3, with D unresolved. CDR1 and CDR2 from the germline V gene are GTSNPN and SVGIG (reference sequence). The V gene lost 0 bases and the J gene lost 4 bases, with 2 bases spanning the gap. The CDR3 consists of 11 residues. The CDR3 nucleotides are TGTGCCTGGAGTGTCTCAGATACGCAGTATTTT. Its protein product is CAWSVSDTQYF. Combining the CDR3 with reference TRBV30 and TRBJ2-3 gives the whole variable domain SQTIHQWPATLVQPVGSPLSLECTVEGTSNPNLYWYRQAAGRGLQLLFYSVGIGQISSEVPQNLSASRPQDRQFILSSKKLLLSDSGFYLCAWSVSDTQYFGPGTRLTVL.

V is TRBV4-3 and J is TRBJ2-7, with D perhaps assigned TRBD1 or TRBD2 (5 bases each). In germline, CDR1 is LGHNA, CDR2 YSLEER. The CDR3 is 15 amino acids. The V gene lost 1 base and the J gene lost 2 bases, with 12 bases spanning the gap. Here the CDR3 reads CASSQGGSGAYEQYF. The CDR3 region has the DNA TGCGCCAGCAGCCAAGGGGGGAGTGGGGCCTACGAGCAGTACTTC.

The chain couples TRBV9 to TRBJ2-7; 14 bases fit TRBD2. Looked up from germline, CDR1 is SGDLS and CDR2 is YYNGEE. The CDR3 has 17 residues. Trimming cost V 4 bases and J 0 bases; bases outside gene matches: 6. The CDR3 DNA is TGTGCCAGCAGCACGGGACTAGCGGGGGCTTCCTCCTACGAGCAGTACTTC. Protein: CASSTGLAGASSYEQYF.

In its sample, this clonotype was seen a few times. The CDR3 sequence is CASSLRAERIGYTF. The CDR3 DNA sequence: TGTGCCAGCAGTTTAAGGGCAGAGAGGATTGGCTACACCTTC. This chain connects TRBV12-3 or TRBV12-4 to TRBJ1-2; D not certain. CDR3 length: 14 amino acids. V was clipped by 2 bases and J by 7 bases, with 14 bases between them.

This clonotype has only a few counts. The junction does not match germline at one end; this may be a read error. The rearrangement links TRBV7-6 to TRBJ2-7; 11 nucleotides line up with TRBD2. The CDR3 contains 14 residues. In germline, CDR1 is SGHVS, CDR2 FNYEAQ. The CDR3 spells CASSLAGGWDEQYF. The CDR3 bases are TGTGCCAGCAGCCTAGCGGGAGGCTGGGACGAGCAGTACTTC.